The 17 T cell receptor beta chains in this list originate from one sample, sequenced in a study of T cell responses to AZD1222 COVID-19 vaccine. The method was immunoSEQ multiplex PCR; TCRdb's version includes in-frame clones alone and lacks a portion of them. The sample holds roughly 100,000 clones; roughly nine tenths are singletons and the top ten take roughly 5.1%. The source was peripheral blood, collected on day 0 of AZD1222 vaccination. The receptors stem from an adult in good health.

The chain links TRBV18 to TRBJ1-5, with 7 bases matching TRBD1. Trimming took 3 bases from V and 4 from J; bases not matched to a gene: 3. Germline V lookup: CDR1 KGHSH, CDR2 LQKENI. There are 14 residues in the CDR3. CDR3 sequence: CASSPGGQNQPQHF. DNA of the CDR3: TGTGCCAGCTCACCGGGGGGACAGAATCAGCCCCAGCATTTT.

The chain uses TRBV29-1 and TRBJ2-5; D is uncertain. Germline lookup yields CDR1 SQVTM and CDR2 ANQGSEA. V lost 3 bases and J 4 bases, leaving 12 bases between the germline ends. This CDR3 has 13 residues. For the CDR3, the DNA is TGCAGCGTTGAGCCCGAAGGGATAGAGACCCAGTACTTC. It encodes CSVEPEGIETQYF.

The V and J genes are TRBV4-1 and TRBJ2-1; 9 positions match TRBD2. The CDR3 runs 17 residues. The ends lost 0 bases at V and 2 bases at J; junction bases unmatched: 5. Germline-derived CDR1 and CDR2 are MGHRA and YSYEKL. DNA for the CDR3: TGCGCCAGCAGCCAAGATCGGGTAGCGGGGGCCTACAATGAGCAGTTCTTC. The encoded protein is CASSQDRVAGAYNEQFF.

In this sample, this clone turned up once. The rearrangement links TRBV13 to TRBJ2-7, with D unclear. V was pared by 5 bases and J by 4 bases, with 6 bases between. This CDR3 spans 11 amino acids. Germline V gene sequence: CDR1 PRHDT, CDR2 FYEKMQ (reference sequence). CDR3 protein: CASSIQYEQYF. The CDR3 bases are TGTGCCAGCAGCATCCAGTACGAGCAGTACTTC. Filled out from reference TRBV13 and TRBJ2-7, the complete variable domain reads AAGVIQSPRHLIKEKRETATLKCYPIPRHDTVYWYQQGPGQDPQFLISFYEKMQSDKGSIPDRFSAQQFSDYHSELNMSSLELGDSALYFCASSIQYEQYFGPGTRLTVT.

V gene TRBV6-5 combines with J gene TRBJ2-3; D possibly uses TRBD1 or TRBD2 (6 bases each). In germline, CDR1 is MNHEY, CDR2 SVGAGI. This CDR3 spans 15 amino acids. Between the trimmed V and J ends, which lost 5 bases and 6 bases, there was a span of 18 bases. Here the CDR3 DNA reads TGTGCCAGCAGTCAATCCGAGGGGGGATCGGATACGCAGTATTTT. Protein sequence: CASSQSEGGSDTQYF.

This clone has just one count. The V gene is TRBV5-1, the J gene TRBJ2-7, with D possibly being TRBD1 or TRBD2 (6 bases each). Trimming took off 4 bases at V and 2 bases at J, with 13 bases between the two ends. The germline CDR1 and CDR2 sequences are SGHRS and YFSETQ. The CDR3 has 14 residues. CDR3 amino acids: CASSPGGQTYEQYF. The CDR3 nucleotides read TGCGCCAGCAGCCCCGGGGGACAAACCTACGAGCAGTACTTC.

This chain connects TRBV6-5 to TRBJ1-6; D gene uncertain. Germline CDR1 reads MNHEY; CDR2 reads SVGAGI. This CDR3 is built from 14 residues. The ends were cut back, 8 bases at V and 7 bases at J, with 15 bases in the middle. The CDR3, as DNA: TGTGCCAGCCGATTGGACGGAAAAAATTCACCCCTCCACTTT. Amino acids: CASRLDGKNSPLHF.

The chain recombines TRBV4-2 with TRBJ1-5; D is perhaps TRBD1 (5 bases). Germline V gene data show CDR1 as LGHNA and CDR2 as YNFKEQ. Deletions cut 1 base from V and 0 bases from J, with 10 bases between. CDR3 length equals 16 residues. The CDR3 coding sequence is TGTGCCAGCAGCCAAGTGGTGACAGATAGCAATCAGCCCCAGCATTTT. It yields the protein CASSQVVTDSNQPQHF.

The CDR3 DNA is TGCGCCAGCAGCCAAGGCTCCGGGATTAACTATGGCTACACCTTC. This sequence encodes CASSQGSGINYGYTF. The chain combines TRBV4-1 with TRBJ1-2, with D unresolved. Between the trimmed V and J ends, which lost 1 base and 1 base, there was a span of 10 bases. The CDR3 extends over 15 amino acids. In germline, CDR1 is MGHRA, CDR2 YSYEKL.

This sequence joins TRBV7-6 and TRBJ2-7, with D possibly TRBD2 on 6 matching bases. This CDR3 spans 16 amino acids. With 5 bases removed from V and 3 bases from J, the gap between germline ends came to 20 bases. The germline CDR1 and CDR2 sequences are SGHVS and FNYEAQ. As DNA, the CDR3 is TGTGCCAGCAGCCCATCACCCGGGACTTTGGGCTACGAGCAGTACTTC. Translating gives CASSPSPGTLGYEQYF.

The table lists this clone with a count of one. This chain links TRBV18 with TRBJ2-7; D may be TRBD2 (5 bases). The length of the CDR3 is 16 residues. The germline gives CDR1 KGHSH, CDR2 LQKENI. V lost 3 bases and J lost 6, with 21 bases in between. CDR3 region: CASSPPSGRFTLEQYF. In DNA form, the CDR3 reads TGTGCCAGCTCACCCCCCAGCGGCAGGTTCACTCTCGAGCAGTACTTC.

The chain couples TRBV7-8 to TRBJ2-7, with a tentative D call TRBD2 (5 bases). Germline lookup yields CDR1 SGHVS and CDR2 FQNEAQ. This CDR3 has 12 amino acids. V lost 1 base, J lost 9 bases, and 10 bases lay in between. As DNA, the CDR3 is TGTGCCAGCAGCTTAGACGCCGAGGGGCAGTACTTC. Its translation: CASSLDAEGQYF. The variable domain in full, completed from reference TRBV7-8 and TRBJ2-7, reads GAGVSQSPRYKVAKRGQDVALRCDPISGHVSLFWYQQALGQGPEFLTYFQNEAQLDKSGLPSDRFFAERPEGSVSTLKIQRTQQEDSAVYLCASSLDAEGQYFGPGTRLTVT.

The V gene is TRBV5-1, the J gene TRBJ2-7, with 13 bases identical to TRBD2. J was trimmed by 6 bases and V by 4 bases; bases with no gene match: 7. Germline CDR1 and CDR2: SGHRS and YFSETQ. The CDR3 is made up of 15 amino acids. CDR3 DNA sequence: TGCGCCAGCAGCCCCCGACTAGCGGGAGGTACCGAGCAGTACTTC. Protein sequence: CASSPRLAGGTEQYF.

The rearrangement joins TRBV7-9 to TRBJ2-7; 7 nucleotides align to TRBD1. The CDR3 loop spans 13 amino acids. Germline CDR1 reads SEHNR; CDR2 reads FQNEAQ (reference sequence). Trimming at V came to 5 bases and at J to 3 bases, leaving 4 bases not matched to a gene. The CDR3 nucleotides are TGTGCCAGCAGCAGGACAGGCGGCTACGAGCAGTACTTC. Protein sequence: CASSRTGGYEQYF.

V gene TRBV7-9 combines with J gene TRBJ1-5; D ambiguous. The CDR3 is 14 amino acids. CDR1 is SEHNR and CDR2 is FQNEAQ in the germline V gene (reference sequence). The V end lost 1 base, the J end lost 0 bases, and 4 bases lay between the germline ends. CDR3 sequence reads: CASSLGNSNQPQHF. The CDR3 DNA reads TGTGCCAGCAGCTTAGGGAATAGCAATCAGCCCCAGCATTTT.

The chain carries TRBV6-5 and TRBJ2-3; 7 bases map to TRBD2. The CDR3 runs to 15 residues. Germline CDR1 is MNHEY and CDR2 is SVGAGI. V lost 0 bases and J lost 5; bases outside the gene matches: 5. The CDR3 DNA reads TGTGCCAGCAGTTACTCGAGCGGGAAAGGAGATACGCAGTATTTT. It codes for CASSYSSGKGDTQYF.

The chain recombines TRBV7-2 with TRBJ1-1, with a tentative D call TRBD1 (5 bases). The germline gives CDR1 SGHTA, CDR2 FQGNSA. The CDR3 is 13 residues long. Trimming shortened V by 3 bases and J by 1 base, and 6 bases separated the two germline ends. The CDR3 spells CASSFTGNTEAFF. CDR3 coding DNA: TGTGCCAGCAGCTTTACAGGGAACACTGAAGCTTTCTTT.